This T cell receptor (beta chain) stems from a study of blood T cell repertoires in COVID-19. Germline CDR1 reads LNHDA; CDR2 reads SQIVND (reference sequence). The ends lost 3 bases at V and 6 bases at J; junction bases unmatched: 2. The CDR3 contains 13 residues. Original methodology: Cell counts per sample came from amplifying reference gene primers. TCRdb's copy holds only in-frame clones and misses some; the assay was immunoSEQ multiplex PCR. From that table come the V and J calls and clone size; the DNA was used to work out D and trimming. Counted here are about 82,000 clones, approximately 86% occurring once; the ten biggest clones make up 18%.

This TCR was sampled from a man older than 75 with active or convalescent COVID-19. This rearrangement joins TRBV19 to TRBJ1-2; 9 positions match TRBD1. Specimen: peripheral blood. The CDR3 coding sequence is TGTGCCAGTAGTATGGGGACAGGGAATGGCTACACCTTC. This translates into CASSMGTGNGYTF. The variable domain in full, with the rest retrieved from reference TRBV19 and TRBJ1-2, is DGGITQSPKYLFRKEGQNVTLSCEQNLNHDAMYWYRQDPGQGLRLIYYSQIVNDFQKGDIAEGYSVSREKKESFPLTVTSAQKNPTAFYLCASSMGTGNGYTFGSGTRLTVV.